The source of this T cell receptor beta chain is a study of radiation and T cells in renal cell carcinoma. Study context: Nephrectomy followed 15 Gy stereotactic body radiation by 4 weeks.

Trimming at V came to 5 bases and at J to 2 bases, leaving 8 bases not matched to a gene. Germline V CDR1 and CDR2: LNHDA, SQIVND (reference sequence). This CDR3 is 16 amino acids long. Of note for this clone: The antigen is unknown.

Regarding time point: blood 2 weeks post-SBRT. Treatment specified: 15 Gy SBRT to primary tumor, nephrectomy 4 weeks later. After SBRT, blood was collected at 2 and 4 weeks, plus baseline. The patient's renal cell carcinoma had clear cell pathology. The study, taken as a whole, reports: Without pretreatment biopsies, baseline tumor clonotype presence was undetermined.

Measured with immunoSEQ multiplex PCR; TCRdb has only the in-frame clones, and not every one. This repertoire shows 100,000 to 150,000 clones, about 81% found once; its top ten account for roughly 5.9%. The material was blood, obtained from a patient whose treatment included radiotherapy and nephrectomy. This sequence was found in a man aged 45-60 years with renal cell carcinoma. The rearrangement uses TRBV19 and TRBJ2-7, with TRBD1 identical over 11 bases. Written as DNA, the CDR3 is TGTGCCAGTAGTGGGGGTATGGGACAGGGGGCCTACGAGCAGTACTTC. Its protein product is CASSGGMGQGAYEQYF. Supplemented by reference TRBV19 and TRBJ2-7, the full variable domain reads DGGITQSPKYLFRKEGQNVTLSCEQNLNHDAMYWYRQDPGQGLRLIYYSQIVNDFQKGDIAEGYSVSREKKESFPLTVTSAQKNPTAFYLCASSGGMGQGAYEQYFGPGTRLTVT.